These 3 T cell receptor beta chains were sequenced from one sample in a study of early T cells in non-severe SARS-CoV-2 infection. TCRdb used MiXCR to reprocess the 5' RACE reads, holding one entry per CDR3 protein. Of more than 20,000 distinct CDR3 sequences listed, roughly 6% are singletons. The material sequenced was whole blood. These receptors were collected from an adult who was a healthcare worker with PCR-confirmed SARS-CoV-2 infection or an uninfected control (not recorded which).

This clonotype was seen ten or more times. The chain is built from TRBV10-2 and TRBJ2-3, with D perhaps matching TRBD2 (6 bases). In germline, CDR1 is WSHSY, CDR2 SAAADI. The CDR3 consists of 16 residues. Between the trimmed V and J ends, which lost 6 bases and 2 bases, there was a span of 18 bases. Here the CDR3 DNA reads TGCGCCAGCAGCCGGGGACTCCATTCAAACACAGATACGCAGTATTTT. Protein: CASSRGLHSNTDTQYF.

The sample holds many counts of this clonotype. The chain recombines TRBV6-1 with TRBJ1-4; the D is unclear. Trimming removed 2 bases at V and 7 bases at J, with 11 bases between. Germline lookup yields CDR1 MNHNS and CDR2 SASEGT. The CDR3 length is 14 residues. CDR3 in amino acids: CASSESGLGEKLFF. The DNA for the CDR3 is TGTGCCAGCAGTGAATCCGGACTCGGTGAAAAACTGTTTTTT.

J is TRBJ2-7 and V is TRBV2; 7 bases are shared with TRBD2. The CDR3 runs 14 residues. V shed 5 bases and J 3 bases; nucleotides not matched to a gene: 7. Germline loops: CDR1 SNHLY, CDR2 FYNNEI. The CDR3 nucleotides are TGTGCCAGCAGTTCCGGACTAGGCTACTACGAGCAGTACTTC. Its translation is CASSSGLGYYEQYF.